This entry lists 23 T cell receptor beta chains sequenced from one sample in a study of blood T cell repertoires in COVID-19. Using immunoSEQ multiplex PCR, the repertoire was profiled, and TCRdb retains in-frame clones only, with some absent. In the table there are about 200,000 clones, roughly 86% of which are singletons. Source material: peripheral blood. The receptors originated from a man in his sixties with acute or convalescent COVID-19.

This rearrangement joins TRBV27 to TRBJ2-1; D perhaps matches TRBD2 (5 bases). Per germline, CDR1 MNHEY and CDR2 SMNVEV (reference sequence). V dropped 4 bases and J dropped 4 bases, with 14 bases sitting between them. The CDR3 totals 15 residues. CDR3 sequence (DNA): TGTGCCAGCAGTTACGGACTTTTTACATACAATGAGCAGTTCTTC. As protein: CASSYGLFTYNEQFF.

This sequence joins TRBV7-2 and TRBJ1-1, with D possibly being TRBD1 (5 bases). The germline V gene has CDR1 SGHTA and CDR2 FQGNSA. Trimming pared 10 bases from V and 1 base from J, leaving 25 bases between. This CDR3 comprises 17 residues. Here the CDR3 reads CATSSVGGFGENTEAFF. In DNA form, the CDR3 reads TGTGCCACTTCCTCCGTTGGGGGGTTCGGTGAGAACACTGAAGCTTTCTTT. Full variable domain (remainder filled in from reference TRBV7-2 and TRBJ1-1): GAGVSQSPSNKVTEKGKDVELRCDPISGHTALYWYRQSLGQGLEFLIYFQGNSAPDKSGLPSDRFSAERTGGSVSTLTIQRTQQEDSAVYLCATSSVGGFGENTEAFFGQGTRLTVV.

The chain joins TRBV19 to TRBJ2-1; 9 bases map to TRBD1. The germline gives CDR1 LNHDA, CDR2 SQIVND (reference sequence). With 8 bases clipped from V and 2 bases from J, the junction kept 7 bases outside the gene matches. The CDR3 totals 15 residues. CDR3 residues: CASGNRGPTYNEQFF. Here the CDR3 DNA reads TGTGCCAGTGGAAACAGGGGGCCTACCTACAATGAGCAGTTCTTC.

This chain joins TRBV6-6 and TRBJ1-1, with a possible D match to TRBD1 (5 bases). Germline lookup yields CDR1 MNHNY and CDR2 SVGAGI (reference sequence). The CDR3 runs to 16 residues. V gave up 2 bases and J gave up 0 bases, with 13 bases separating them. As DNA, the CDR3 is TGTGCCAGCAGTTACGGGCCAGGGATTATGAACACTGAAGCTTTCTTT. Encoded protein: CASSYGPGIMNTEAFF.

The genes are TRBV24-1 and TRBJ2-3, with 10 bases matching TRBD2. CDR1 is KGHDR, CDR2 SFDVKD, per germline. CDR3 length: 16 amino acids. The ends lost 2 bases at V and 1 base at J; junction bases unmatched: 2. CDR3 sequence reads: CATSDYLAGGTDTQYF. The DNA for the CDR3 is TGTGCCACCAGTGATTATCTAGCGGGGGGCACAGATACGCAGTATTTT.

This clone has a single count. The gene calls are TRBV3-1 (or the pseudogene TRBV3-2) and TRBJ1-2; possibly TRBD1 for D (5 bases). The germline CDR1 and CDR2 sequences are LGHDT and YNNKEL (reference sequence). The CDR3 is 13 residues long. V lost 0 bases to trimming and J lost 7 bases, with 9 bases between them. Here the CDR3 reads CASSQDPQGGYTF. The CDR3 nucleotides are TGTGCCAGCAGCCAAGATCCCCAGGGTGGCTACACCTTC.

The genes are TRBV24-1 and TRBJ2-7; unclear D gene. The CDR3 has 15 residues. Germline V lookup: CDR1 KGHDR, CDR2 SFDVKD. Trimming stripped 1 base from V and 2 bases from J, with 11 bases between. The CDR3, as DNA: TGTGCCACCAGTGATTTCTCGCACCTACCCTACGAGCAGTACTTC. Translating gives CATSDFSHLPYEQYF.

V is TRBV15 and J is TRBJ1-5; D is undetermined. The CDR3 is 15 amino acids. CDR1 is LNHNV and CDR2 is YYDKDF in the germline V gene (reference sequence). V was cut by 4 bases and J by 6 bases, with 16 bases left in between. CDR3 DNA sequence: TGTGCCACCAGCAACTCTGGCTCTCGCGGTCAGCCCCAGCATTTT. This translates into CATSNSGSRGQPQHF.

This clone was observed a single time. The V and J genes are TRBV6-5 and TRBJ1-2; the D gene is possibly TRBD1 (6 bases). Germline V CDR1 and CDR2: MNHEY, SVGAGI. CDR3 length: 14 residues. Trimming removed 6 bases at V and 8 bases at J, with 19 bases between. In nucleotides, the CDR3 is TGTGCCAGCAGCCGGGCTGGGGGCCTCGGGGGCTACACCTTC. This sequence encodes CASSRAGGLGGYTF.

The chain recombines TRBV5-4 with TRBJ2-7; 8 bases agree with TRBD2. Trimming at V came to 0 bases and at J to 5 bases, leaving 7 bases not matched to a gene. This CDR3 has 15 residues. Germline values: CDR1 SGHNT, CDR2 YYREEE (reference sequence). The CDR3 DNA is TGTGCCAGCAGCTTGGAACCCGGACTAGCCGACGAGCAGTACTTC. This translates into CASSLEPGLADEQYF.

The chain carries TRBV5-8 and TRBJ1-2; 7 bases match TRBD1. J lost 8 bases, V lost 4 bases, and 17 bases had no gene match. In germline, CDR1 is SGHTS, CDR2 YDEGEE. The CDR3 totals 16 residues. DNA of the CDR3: TGTGCCAGCAGCCCCCTGATGGTCAGGCAGGGGGGCGGCTACACCTTC. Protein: CASSPLMVRQGGGYTF.

The CDR3 nucleotides are TGTGCCAGCAGCTTGGTTCGAGGAGAAACCGGGGAGCTGTTTTTT. As protein: CASSLVRGETGELFF. The chain has TRBV5-4 and TRBJ2-2; no definite D call. Germline V gene lookup returns CDR1 SGHNT and CDR2 YYREEE (reference sequence). This CDR3 spans 15 amino acids. Trimming pared 0 bases from V and 5 bases from J, leaving 11 bases between.

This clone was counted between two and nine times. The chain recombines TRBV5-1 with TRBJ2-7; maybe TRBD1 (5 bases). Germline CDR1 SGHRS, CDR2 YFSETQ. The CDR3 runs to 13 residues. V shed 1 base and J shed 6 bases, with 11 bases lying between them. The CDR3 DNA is TGCGCCAGCAGCTTGCCAGGGTACGGCGAGCAGTACTTC. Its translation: CASSLPGYGEQYF.

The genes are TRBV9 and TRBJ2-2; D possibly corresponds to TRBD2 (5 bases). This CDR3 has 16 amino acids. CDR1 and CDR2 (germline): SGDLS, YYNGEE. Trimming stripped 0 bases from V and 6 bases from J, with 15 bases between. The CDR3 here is CASSVANSVGAGELFF. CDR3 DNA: TGTGCCAGCAGCGTAGCTAATTCGGTCGGGGCCGGGGAGCTGTTTTTT.

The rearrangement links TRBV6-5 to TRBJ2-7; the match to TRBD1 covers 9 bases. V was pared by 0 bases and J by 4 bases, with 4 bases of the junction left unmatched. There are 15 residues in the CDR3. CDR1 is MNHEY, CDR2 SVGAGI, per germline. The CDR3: CASSYSWTGAYEQYF. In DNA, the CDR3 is TGTGCCAGCAGTTACTCCTGGACAGGGGCGTACGAGCAGTACTTC.

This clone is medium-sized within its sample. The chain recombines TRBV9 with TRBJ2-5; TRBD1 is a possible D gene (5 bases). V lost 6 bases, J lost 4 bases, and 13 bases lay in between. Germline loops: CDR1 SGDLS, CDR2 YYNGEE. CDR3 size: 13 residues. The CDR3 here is CASKKDSTETQYF. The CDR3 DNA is TGTGCCAGCAAGAAAGACAGTACAGAGACCCAGTACTTC.

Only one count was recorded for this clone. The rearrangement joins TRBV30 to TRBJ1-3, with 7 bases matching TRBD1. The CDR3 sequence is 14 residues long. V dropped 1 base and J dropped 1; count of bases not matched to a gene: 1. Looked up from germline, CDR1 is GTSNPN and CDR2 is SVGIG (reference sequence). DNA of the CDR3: TGTGCCTGGAGTGCGACAGGGTCTGGAAACACCATATATTTT. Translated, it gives CAWSATGSGNTIYF.

In DNA, the CDR3 is TGTGCCAGCAGTGACGGGATCAATCAGCCCCAGCATTTT. It encodes CASSDGINQPQHF. The chain joins TRBV2 to TRBJ1-5; D gene ambiguous. V lost 3 bases, J lost 3 bases, and 6 bases lay in between. CDR1 and CDR2 (germline): SNHLY, FYNNEI. There are 13 residues in the CDR3.

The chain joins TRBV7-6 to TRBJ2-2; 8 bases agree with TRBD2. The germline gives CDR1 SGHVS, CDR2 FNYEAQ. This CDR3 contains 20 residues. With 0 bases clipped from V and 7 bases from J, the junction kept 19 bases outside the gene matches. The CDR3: CASSLADSGAGAILGGELFF. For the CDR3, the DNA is TGTGCCAGCAGCTTAGCGGATAGCGGAGCGGGGGCGATTTTGGGCGGGGAGCTGTTTTTT.

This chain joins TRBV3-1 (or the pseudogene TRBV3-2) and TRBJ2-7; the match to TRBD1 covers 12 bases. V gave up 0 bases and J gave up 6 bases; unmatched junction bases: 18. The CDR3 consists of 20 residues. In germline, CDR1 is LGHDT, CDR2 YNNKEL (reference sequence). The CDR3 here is CASSQDRRGWDRGRTGEQYF. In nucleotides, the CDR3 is TGTGCCAGCAGCCAAGATCGGAGGGGTTGGGACAGGGGGCGTACAGGCGAGCAGTACTTC.

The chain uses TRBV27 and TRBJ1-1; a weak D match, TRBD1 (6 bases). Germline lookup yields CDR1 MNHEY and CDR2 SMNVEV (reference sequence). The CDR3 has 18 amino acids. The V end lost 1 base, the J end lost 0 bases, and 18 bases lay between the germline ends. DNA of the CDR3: TGTGCCAGCAGTTTATTAAAATTGGCAGGGGCTATGAACACTGAAGCTTTCTTT. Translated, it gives CASSLLKLAGAMNTEAFF.

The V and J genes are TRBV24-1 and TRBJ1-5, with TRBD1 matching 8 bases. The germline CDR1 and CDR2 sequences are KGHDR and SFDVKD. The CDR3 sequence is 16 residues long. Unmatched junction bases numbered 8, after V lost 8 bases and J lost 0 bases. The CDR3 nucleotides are TGTGCCACCACCCCGGGACAGGAGTATAGCAATCAGCCCCAGCATTTT. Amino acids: CATTPGQEYSNQPQHF.

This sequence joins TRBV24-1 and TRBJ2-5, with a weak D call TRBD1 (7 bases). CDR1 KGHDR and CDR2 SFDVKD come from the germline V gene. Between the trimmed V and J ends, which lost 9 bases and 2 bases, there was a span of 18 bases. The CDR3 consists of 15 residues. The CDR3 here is CATSWGGRGQETQYF. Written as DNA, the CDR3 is TGTGCCACCTCTTGGGGAGGCAGGGGGCAAGAGACCCAGTACTTC.